A single sample gave rise to the 20 T cell receptor beta chains below, sequenced in a study of cytomegalovirus exposure and HLA in healthy donors. The PCR employed 60 Vbeta primers together with 13 Jbeta primers. The data were produced by immunoSEQ multiplex PCR, yet TCRdb's version contains in-frame clones alone and is incomplete. The sample shows about 120,000 clones, about four fifths of them seen only once. The sample consisted of PBMCs. The source of these receptors is a female donor in good health and CMV-seropositive.

The rearrangement joins TRBV9 to TRBJ2-4; no clear D. In germline, CDR1 is SGDLS, CDR2 YYNGEE. Trimming took 3 bases from V and 1 from J, leaving 14 bases between them. This CDR3 region has 16 residues. CDR3 in DNA: TGTGCCAGCAGCGCGCAGGTGTTTGGGGCCAAAAACATTCAGTACTTC. It is translated as CASSAQVFGAKNIQYF.

The chain uses TRBV9 and TRBJ2-1; D may be TRBD2 (5 bases). The CDR3 runs 15 residues. Trimming removed 5 bases at V and 7 bases at J, with 19 bases between. Germline CDR1 is SGDLS and CDR2 is YYNGEE. The CDR3 region is CASRPDGGGSNEQFF. The CDR3 DNA reads TGTGCCAGCAGACCCGACGGAGGAGGCTCAAATGAGCAGTTCTTC.

The V call is TRBV27, the J call TRBJ2-7; 7 bases are a match to TRBD1. This CDR3 contains 15 residues. With V trimmed by 5 bases and J by 0 bases, 7 bases remained unmatched. In germline, CDR1 is MNHEY, CDR2 SMNVEV (reference sequence). The CDR3 is CASSQTGQSSYEQYF. CDR3 bases: TGTGCCAGCAGTCAGACAGGGCAGAGCTCCTACGAGCAGTACTTC.

The V call is TRBV5-4, the J call TRBJ1-3; perhaps TRBD1 as D (6 bases). The V gene lost 4 bases and the J gene lost 2 bases, with 13 bases spanning the gap. The CDR3 has 15 residues. The germline CDR1 and CDR2 sequences are SGHNT and YYREEE (reference sequence). The DNA for the CDR3 is TGTGCCAGCAGCCCGGGGGGGGGCCCTGGAAACACCATATATTTT. This gives the protein CASSPGGGPGNTIYF.

The gene calls are TRBV27 and TRBJ1-2, with D hard to call. The germline V gene encodes CDR1 MNHEY and CDR2 SMNVEV (reference sequence). The CDR3 extends over 13 amino acids. Trimming removed 3 bases from V and 8 bases from J, with 13 bases in between. CDR3 sequence (DNA): TGTGCCAGCAGTTTTGTCGGGGATCGAGGCTACACCTTC. The encoded protein is CASSFVGDRGYTF.

The chain combines TRBV9 with TRBJ2-7; TRBD1 matches at 9 bases. J lost 1 base, V lost 4 bases, and 9 bases had no gene match. The CDR3 consists of 16 residues. The germline CDR1 and CDR2 sequences are SGDLS and YYNGEE. For the CDR3, the DNA is TGTGCCAGCAGCCCGCCTCCCGGGACAGGGTCCTACGAGCAGTACTTC. Amino acid sequence: CASSPPPGTGSYEQYF.

This chain joins TRBV6-5 and TRBJ2-7, with D unresolved. Trimming pared 0 bases from V and 6 bases from J, leaving 12 bases between. Germline assignment: CDR1 MNHEY and CDR2 SVGAGI. The CDR3 loop spans 14 amino acids. The CDR3 sequence: CASSYSQALREQYF. The DNA of the CDR3 is TGTGCCAGCAGTTACTCGCAGGCCCTTCGCGAGCAGTACTTC.

The chain is built from TRBV18 and TRBJ1-6; 8 positions match TRBD1. This CDR3 is 16 amino acids long. The J segment lost 5 bases and the V segment lost 3 bases, leaving 6 bases of the junction unmatched. Germline V gene data show CDR1 as KGHSH and CDR2 as LQKENI. CDR3 nucleotides: TGTGCCAGCTCACCCCTTCAGGGGGCGGATAATTCACCCCTCCACTTT. Its translation: CASSPLQGADNSPLHF.

The gene calls are TRBV4-2 and TRBJ2-2; D unclear. Trimming removed 2 bases at V and 5 bases at J, with 3 bases between. This CDR3 has 12 amino acids. Germline V gives CDR1 LGHNA, CDR2 YNFKEQ. Here the CDR3 reads CASSQSTGELFF. CDR3 DNA sequence: TGTGCCAGCAGCCAATCAACCGGGGAGCTGTTTTTT.

The V call is TRBV7-2, the J call TRBJ2-6; 10 bases agree with TRBD1. Germline V gene lookup returns CDR1 SGHTA and CDR2 FQGNSA. Trimming took 5 bases from V and 4 from J; bases not matched to a gene: 8. The CDR3 runs to 17 residues. CDR3 amino acids: CASSDRTGGGGANVLTF. CDR3 in DNA: TGTGCCAGCAGCGACCGGACAGGGGGTGGCGGGGCCAACGTCCTGACTTTC.

The sample holds a few counts of this clone. The chain employs TRBV6-5 and TRBJ2-5, with no clear D. CDR3 size: 13 residues. Germline assignment: CDR1 MNHEY and CDR2 SVGAGI. Between the trimmed V and J ends, which lost 4 bases and 0 bases, there was a span of 6 bases. The CDR3 nucleotides are TGTGCCAGCAGTTTACACCACCAAGAGACCCAGTACTTC. Translated: CASSLHHQETQYF.

CDR3 protein: CAWSFRYEQYF. Written as DNA, the CDR3 is TGTGCCTGGAGTTTCCGGTACGAGCAGTACTTC. The V gene is TRBV30, the J gene TRBJ2-7; no definite D call. Trimming took off 2 bases at V and 4 bases at J, with 6 bases between the two ends. The CDR3 runs to 11 residues. Per the germline V gene, CDR1 is GTSNPN and CDR2 is SVGIG (reference sequence). Full variable domain (missing parts from reference TRBV30 and TRBJ2-7): SQTIHQWPATLVQPVGSPLSLECTVEGTSNPNLYWYRQAAGRGLQLLFYSVGIGQISSEVPQNLSASRPQDRQFILSSKKLLLSDSGFYLCAWSFRYEQYFGPGTRLTVT.

Only one count was recorded for this clone. The gene calls are TRBV10-1 and TRBJ1-5; D remains unclear. Trimming took off 0 bases at V and 7 bases at J, with 7 bases between the two ends. Germline CDR1 and CDR2: WNHNN and SYGVQD (reference sequence). This CDR3 has 13 residues. CDR3 in DNA: TGCGCCAGCAGTGAGTCCCCCGGGCAGCCCCAGCATTTT. This encodes CASSESPGQPQHF.

There are a few counts of this clone. The rearrangement uses TRBV27 and TRBJ1-1, with D perhaps matching TRBD1 (5 bases). Germline V gene lookup returns CDR1 MNHEY and CDR2 SMNVEV (reference sequence). Trimming left V 3 bases short and J 2 bases short, with 16 bases between. CDR3 size: 16 residues. The CDR3: CASSLRLQGYNTEAFF. The DNA of the CDR3 is TGTGCCAGCAGTTTGAGGCTTCAGGGATACAACACTGAAGCTTTCTTT.

CDR3 DNA sequence: TGTGCCAGCAGTTTTGGGGCCGAGCAGTACTTC. Translation: CASSFGAEQYF. J is TRBJ2-7 and V is TRBV28; a possible D gene is TRBD1 (5 bases). The germline V gene encodes CDR1 MDHEN and CDR2 SYDVKM. V was shortened by 3 bases and J by 6 bases, with 6 bases between the two germline ends. The CDR3 is 11 amino acids.

The V gene is TRBV11-3, the J gene TRBJ2-3, with D tentatively TRBD2 (6 bases). CDR3 length equals 15 residues. Germline V gene lookup returns CDR1 SGHNT and CDR2 YENEEA. V was shortened by 5 bases and J by 2 bases, with 14 bases between the two germline ends. CDR3 DNA: TGTGCCAGCAGCGATGCGGGGCGCCTCACAGATACGCAGTATTTT. It translates to CASSDAGRLTDTQYF.

The chain is built from TRBV11-2 and TRBJ1-1, with D tentatively TRBD1 (5 bases). Trimming took 0 bases from V and 8 from J, leaving 13 bases between them. Germline-derived CDR1 and CDR2 are SGHAT and FQNNGV. This CDR3 has 14 amino acids. The CDR3 coding sequence is TGTGCCAGCAGCTTAGATGTCGCGGACAACGAAGCTTTCTTT. Its protein is CASSLDVADNEAFF.

V gene TRBV23-1 combines with J gene TRBJ2-1; 10 nucleotides match TRBD1. TRBV23-1 is noted as an ORF with a role that remains uncertain. J gave up 5 bases and V 7 bases, and 5 bases lay outside the gene matches. This CDR3 comprises 14 residues. The CDR3 coding sequence is TGCGCCAGCACCTCGGGACAGGGGAACAATGAGCAGTTCTTC. This sequence encodes CASTSGQGNNEQFF.

This clone appeared a single time. The V gene is TRBV7-2, the J gene TRBJ1-2; 8 bases fit TRBD1. Germline trimming cut 4 bases from V and 0 bases from J; bases unmatched to any gene: 4. CDR1 SGHTA and CDR2 FQGNSA come from the germline V gene. The length of the CDR3 is 15 residues. The CDR3 DNA sequence: TGTGCCAGCAGCTGGGGGACAGGAGCTAACTATGGCTACACCTTC. Amino acids: CASSWGTGANYGYTF. Full variable domain (outside the CDR3, taken from reference TRBV7-2 and TRBJ1-2): GAGVSQSPSNKVTEKGKDVELRCDPISGHTALYWYRQSLGQGLEFLIYFQGNSAPDKSGLPSDRFSAERTGGSVSTLTIQRTQQEDSAVYLCASSWGTGANYGYTFGSGTRLTVV.

V is TRBV6-5 and J is TRBJ1-2, with a weak D call TRBD1 (5 bases). With 6 bases removed from V and 4 bases from J, the gap between germline ends came to 12 bases. This CDR3 has 13 amino acids. Germline CDR1 is MNHEY and CDR2 is SVGAGI. The CDR3 loop reads CASSYDSGYGYTF. The CDR3 bases are TGTGCCAGCAGCTACGACAGTGGCTATGGCTACACCTTC.